Following are 23 T cell receptor beta chains from one sample sequenced in a study of glioma-infiltrating T cells after dendritic cell vaccination. Repertoires were generated with immunoSEQ multiplex PCR, while TCRdb's copy carries only in-frame clones and drops some. The sample carries about 95,000 clones, over 65% recorded once. The sequencing here drew on blood, taken before dendritic cell vaccination. The receptors were sampled from a human donor with glioblastoma.

This clone appeared once. The chain employs TRBV7-2 and TRBJ2-7; weak D call: TRBD2 (6 bases). Between the trimmed V and J ends, which lost 3 bases and 1 base, there was a span of 13 bases. The CDR3 is 15 amino acids. Germline CDR1 SGHTA, CDR2 FQGNSA. The DNA for the CDR3 is TGTGCCAGCAGCTTCTCCGGGACTGGTTCCTACGAGCAGTACTTC. It specifies CASSFSGTGSYEQYF.

The chain combines TRBV7-9 with TRBJ2-7; 7 positions agree with TRBD1. CDR1 SEHNR and CDR2 FQNEAQ come from the germline V gene (reference sequence). V trimming: 4 bases; J trimming: 5 bases; junction bases outside the gene matches: 11. The CDR3 is 15 amino acids. The CDR3 DNA is TGTGCCAGCAGCTCGACCCGGGACAGTGTTAACGAGCAGTACTTC. It encodes CASSSTRDSVNEQYF.

This clone was observed once. This sequence joins TRBV6-5 and TRBJ1-2; D uncertain. Deletions cut 0 bases from V and 1 base from J, with 12 bases between. The CDR3 covers 16 residues. Germline lookup yields CDR1 MNHEY and CDR2 SVGAGI. The CDR3 DNA sequence: TGTGCCAGCAGTTACTCGCCTGTTACAGTTAACTATGGCTACACCTTC. Translating gives CASSYSPVTVNYGYTF.

The rearrangement links TRBV5-6 to TRBJ2-5; 9 bases are shared with TRBD1. Germline V CDR1 and CDR2: SGHDT, YYEEEE. CDR3 length: 15 amino acids. V was pared by 3 bases and J by 2 bases, with 5 bases of the junction left unmatched. CDR3 sequence (DNA): TGTGCCAGCAGCTCCGGGACAGGGTTTCAAGAGACCCAGTACTTC. As protein: CASSSGTGFQETQYF.

The J gene is TRBJ2-7, the V gene TRBV28, with D maybe TRBD2 (7 bases). The germline V and J ends were trimmed by 8 bases and 5 bases, with 16 bases remaining between them. Germline-derived CDR1 and CDR2 are MDHEN and SYDVKM. CDR3 length: 13 residues. DNA for the CDR3: TGTGCCAGCGCAAGCGCGGGGGCCGACGAGCAGTACTTC. Protein product: CASASAGADEQYF.

The gene calls are TRBV7-9 and TRBJ1-5; D is uncertain. The CDR3 spans 14 residues. The germline V gene has CDR1 SEHNR and CDR2 FQNEAQ (reference sequence). Trimming removed 7 bases from V and 2 bases from J, with 12 bases in between. The DNA of the CDR3 is TGTGCCAGCACCCCCAGCGCGGGCAATCAGCCCCAGCATTTT. It translates to CASTPSAGNQPQHF. Together with reference TRBV7-9 and TRBJ1-5, the CDR3 gives the full variable domain: DTGVSQNPRHKITKRGQNVTFRCDPISEHNRLYWYRQTLGQGPEFLTYFQNEAQLEKSRLLSDRFSAERPKGSFSTLEIQRTEQGDSAMYLCASTPSAGNQPQHFGDGTRLSIL.

The chain joins TRBV5-1 to TRBJ1-2; D might be TRBD1 (5 bases). With 1 base removed from V and 5 bases from J, the gap between germline ends came to 9 bases. Germline V gene data show CDR1 as SGHRS and CDR2 as YFSETQ. The CDR3 is made up of 13 amino acids. CDR3 sequence reads: CASSLNRLYGYTF. The DNA for the CDR3 is TGCGCCAGCAGCTTGAACAGGCTGTATGGCTACACCTTC.

The rearrangement uses TRBV18 and TRBJ2-7, with TRBD1 identical over 8 bases. Trimming cost V 0 bases and J 3 bases; bases outside gene matches: 7. This CDR3 is 16 amino acids long. Per germline, CDR1 KGHSH and CDR2 LQKENI. Written as DNA, the CDR3 is TGTGCCAGCTCACCACCTACTAAGACAGGGGACTACGAGCAGTACTTC. Amino acids: CASSPPTKTGDYEQYF.

The chain combines TRBV19 with TRBJ2-5; TRBD1 matches at 8 bases. The V gene end was trimmed by 9 bases and the J gene end by 6 bases; junction bases not matched to a gene: 18. Germline CDR1 and CDR2: LNHDA and SQIVND (reference sequence). The CDR3 loop spans 16 amino acids. CDR3 nucleotides: TGTGCCAGCAGGGCCACAGGGGGGAAGACTCAAAAGACCCAGTACTTC. It is translated as CASRATGGKTQKTQYF.

The chain has TRBV7-2 and TRBJ2-3, with TRBD2 matching over 10 bases. This CDR3 is built from 17 residues. V trimming: 0 bases; J trimming: 5 bases; junction bases outside the gene matches: 8. Germline CDR1 SGHTA, CDR2 FQGNSA. This CDR3 reads CASSLAVAGGLGDTQYF. CDR3 nucleotides: TGTGCCAGCAGCTTAGCGGTAGCGGGGGGCCTCGGAGATACGCAGTATTTT.

The chain carries TRBV5-6 and TRBJ1-6, with 11 bases lining up with TRBD1. Trimming cost V 4 bases and J 7 bases; bases outside gene matches: 10. The CDR3 length is 17 residues. The V gene's germline CDR1 is SGHDT and CDR2 YYEEEE. The CDR3 nucleotides read TGTGCCAGCAGCCCCGGGACAGGGGGATTGGTGAATTCACCCCTCCACTTT. This sequence encodes CASSPGTGGLVNSPLHF.

The chain employs TRBV5-1 and TRBJ2-7; 14 bases map to TRBD2. CDR1 is SGHRS, CDR2 YFSETQ, per germline. J gave up 6 bases and V 9 bases, and 11 bases lay outside the gene matches. The CDR3 covers 15 residues. The CDR3: CATVPGLAGEGEQYF. CDR3 coding DNA: TGCGCCACCGTCCCGGGACTAGCGGGAGAGGGCGAGCAGTACTTC.

This chain uses TRBV4-1 with TRBJ2-5; D may be TRBD1 (5 bases). V was clipped by 1 base and J by 0 bases, with 9 bases between them. This CDR3 contains 15 residues. Germline V gene sequence: CDR1 MGHRA, CDR2 YSYEKL. The CDR3 sequence: CASSQAWGYQETQYF. CDR3 nucleotide sequence: TGCGCCAGCAGCCAAGCGTGGGGCTACCAAGAGACCCAGTACTTC.

This sequence joins TRBV19 and TRBJ2-3; no clear D gene. The CDR3 contains 13 residues. The V gene lost 4 bases and the J gene lost 3 bases, with 8 bases spanning the gap. Germline CDR1 LNHDA, CDR2 SQIVND (reference sequence). CDR3 region: CASSTTGTDTQYF. The CDR3 DNA is TGTGCCAGTAGTACGACCGGGACAGATACGCAGTATTTT.

This chain links TRBV5-1 with TRBJ1-4, with D hard to call. Germline V gene sequence: CDR1 SGHRS, CDR2 YFSETQ. This CDR3 has 15 amino acids. V lost 0 bases, J lost 8 bases, and 14 bases lay in between. In DNA form, the CDR3 reads TGCGCCAGCAGCTTGGCGGCCTCGCAGGCGGAAAAACTGTTTTTT. As protein: CASSLAASQAEKLFF.

The rearrangement joins TRBV18 to TRBJ2-7; possibly TRBD2 for D (5 bases). Trimming cost V 3 bases and J 1 base, with 10 bases left between them. Germline V gene data show CDR1 as KGHSH and CDR2 as LQKENI. This CDR3 is built from 14 residues. The CDR3 reads CASSPVGVSYEQYF. Written as DNA, the CDR3 is TGTGCCAGCTCACCCGTCGGGGTTTCCTACGAGCAGTACTTC.

The rearrangement uses TRBV5-1 and TRBJ2-6; D might be TRBD1 (5 bases). This CDR3 contains 15 residues. CDR1 and CDR2 (germline): SGHRS, YFSETQ. Trimming stripped 0 bases from V and 2 bases from J, with 6 bases between. Written as DNA, the CDR3 is TGCGCCAGCAGCTTGGAAGGGGCTGGGGCCAACGTCCTGACTTTC. It translates to CASSLEGAGANVLTF.

V and J are TRBV11-3 and TRBJ1-4; weak D call: TRBD1 (5 bases). This CDR3 is 15 amino acids long. The ends were cut back, 5 bases at V and 8 bases at J, with 18 bases in the middle. Germline V gives CDR1 SGHNT, CDR2 YENEEA. CDR3 sequence (DNA): TGTGCCAGCAGCGAAGGGGTCTCCGGCGACGAAAAACTGTTTTTT. The encoded protein is CASSEGVSGDEKLFF.

This chain links TRBV6-6 with TRBJ1-2; D perhaps matches TRBD1 (5 bases). The CDR3 runs to 15 residues. Germline assignment: CDR1 MNHNY and CDR2 SVGAGI (reference sequence). The V end was cut by 7 bases, the J end by 1 base, with 16 bases between. The CDR3 here is CASNLDSIFNYGYTF. CDR3 coding DNA: TGTGCCAGCAACCTAGACAGCATCTTTAACTATGGCTACACCTTC.

The chain combines TRBV6-5 with TRBJ1-2, with 8 nucleotides matching TRBD1. The germline gives CDR1 MNHEY, CDR2 SVGAGI. This CDR3 is 15 amino acids long. The J segment lost 7 bases and the V segment lost 4 bases, leaving 11 bases of the junction unmatched. The CDR3 sequence: CASSSSLQGAPGYTF. CDR3 DNA: TGTGCCAGCAGTTCTTCTCTTCAGGGGGCGCCTGGCTACACCTTC.

This rearrangement joins TRBV18 to TRBJ1-5; tentative D call: TRBD1 (6 bases). The CDR3 contains 14 residues. The germline V gene encodes CDR1 KGHSH and CDR2 LQKENI. V lost 5 bases, J lost 6 bases, and 14 bases lay in between. This CDR3 is CASSSGQKGQPQHF. The CDR3 DNA reads as TGTGCCAGCTCATCCGGACAGAAGGGTCAGCCCCAGCATTTT.

For the CDR3, the DNA is TGTGCCCGTAGGGAGGGCCCGGGGAGCTATGGCTACACCTTC. This gives the protein CARREGPGSYGYTF. The gene calls are TRBV10-3 and TRBJ1-2; D not certain. The germline V gene has CDR1 ENHRY and CDR2 SYGVKD. CDR3 length: 14 residues. Trimming stripped 11 bases from V and 4 bases from J, with 20 bases between.

V gene TRBV21-1 combines with J gene TRBJ2-1; the table's D gene call, TRBD2, was not cross checked with the DNA. TRBV21-1 is a listed pseudogene. The CDR3 contains 17 residues. The CDR3 coding sequence is TGTGCCAGCAGCAAAGGTGGCGGGGTTGCCTCCTACAATGAGCAGTTCTTC. As protein: CASSKGGGVASYNEQFF.